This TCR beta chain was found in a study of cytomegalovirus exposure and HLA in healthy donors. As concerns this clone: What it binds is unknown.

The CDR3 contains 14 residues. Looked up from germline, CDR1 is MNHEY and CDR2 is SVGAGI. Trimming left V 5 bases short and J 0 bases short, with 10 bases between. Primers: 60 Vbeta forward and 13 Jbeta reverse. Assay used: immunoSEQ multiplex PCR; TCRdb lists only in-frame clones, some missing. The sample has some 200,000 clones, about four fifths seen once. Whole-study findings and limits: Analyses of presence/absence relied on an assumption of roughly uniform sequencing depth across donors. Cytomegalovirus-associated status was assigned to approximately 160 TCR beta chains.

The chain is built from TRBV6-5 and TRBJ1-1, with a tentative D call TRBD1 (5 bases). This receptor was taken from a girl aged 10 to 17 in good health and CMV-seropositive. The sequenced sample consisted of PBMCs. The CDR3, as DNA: TGTGCCAGCAGTAAGGACAACATGAACACTGAAGCTTTCTTT. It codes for CASSKDNMNTEAFF.